This TCR beta chain came from a study of OX40 agonist ivuxolimab in advanced cancers. The overall study: Participants, around 80% male, averaged about 56 years of age, ranging from about 23 to 85. Study conclusions and caveats: Some of the nonresponding patients also showed low levels of normalized T-cell clonal expansion. People who partly responded at 0.1-3.0 mg/kg had some of the least clonal expansion seen.

The data were produced by immunoSEQ multiplex PCR, yet TCRdb's version contains in-frame clones alone and is incomplete. Found here are fewer than 70,000 clones, around 90% of them singletons; the top ten hold around 2.9%. A note on this clone: Its antigen remains unidentified.

The germline V gene encodes CDR1 MNHNY and CDR2 SVGAGI (reference sequence). The CDR3 spans 15 residues. Trimming shortened V by 6 bases and J by 3 bases, and 15 bases separated the two germline ends. The material sequenced was CD4+ or CD8+ T cells sorted from blood, taken in a trial of the OX40 agonist ivuxolimab. The clonotype comes from an adult with an advanced solid tumor such as melanoma, head and neck, liver or kidney cancer. This chain joins TRBV6-6 and TRBJ2-1, with a tentative D call TRBD1 (6 bases). The CDR3 loop reads CASSKTGLGYNEQFF. The CDR3 DNA sequence: TGTGCCAGCAGCAAAACAGGGCTGGGCTACAATGAGCAGTTCTTC.